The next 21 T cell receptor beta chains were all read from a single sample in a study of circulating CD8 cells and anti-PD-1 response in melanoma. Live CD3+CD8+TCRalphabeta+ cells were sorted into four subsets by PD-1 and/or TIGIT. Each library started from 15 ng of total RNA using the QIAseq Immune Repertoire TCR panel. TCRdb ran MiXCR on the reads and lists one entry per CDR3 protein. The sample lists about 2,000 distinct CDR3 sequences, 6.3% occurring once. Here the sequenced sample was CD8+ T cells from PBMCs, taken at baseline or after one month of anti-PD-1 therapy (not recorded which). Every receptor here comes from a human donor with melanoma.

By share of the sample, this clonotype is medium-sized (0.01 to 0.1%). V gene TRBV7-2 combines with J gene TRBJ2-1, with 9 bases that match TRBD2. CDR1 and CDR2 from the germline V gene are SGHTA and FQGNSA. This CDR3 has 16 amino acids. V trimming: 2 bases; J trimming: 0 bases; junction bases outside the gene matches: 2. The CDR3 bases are TGTGCCAGCAGCTTACTTAGCGGGAGCTCCTACAATGAGCAGTTCTTC. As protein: CASSLLSGSSYNEQFF.

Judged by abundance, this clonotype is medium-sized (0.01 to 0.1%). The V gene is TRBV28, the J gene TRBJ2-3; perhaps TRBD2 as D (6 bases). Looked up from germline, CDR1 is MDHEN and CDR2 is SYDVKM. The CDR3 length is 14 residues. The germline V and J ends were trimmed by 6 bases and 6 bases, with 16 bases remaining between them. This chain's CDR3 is CASSFSGLADTQYF. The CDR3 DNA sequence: TGTGCCAGCAGCTTTAGCGGTTTAGCCGATACGCAGTATTTT.

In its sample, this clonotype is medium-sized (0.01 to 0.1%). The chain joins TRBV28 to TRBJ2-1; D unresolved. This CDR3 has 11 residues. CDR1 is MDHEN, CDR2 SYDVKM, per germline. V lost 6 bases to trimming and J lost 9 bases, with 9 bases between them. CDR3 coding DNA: TGTGCCAGCAGCCCAGACATTGAGCAGTTCTTC. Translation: CASSPDIEQFF.

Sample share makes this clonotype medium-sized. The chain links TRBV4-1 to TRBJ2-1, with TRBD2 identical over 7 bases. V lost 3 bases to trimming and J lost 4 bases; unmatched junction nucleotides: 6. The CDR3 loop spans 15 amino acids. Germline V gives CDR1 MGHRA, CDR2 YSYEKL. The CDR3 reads CASSQTGTTYNEQFF. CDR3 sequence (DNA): TGCGCCAGCAGCCAGACCGGGACTACTTACAATGAGCAGTTCTTC.

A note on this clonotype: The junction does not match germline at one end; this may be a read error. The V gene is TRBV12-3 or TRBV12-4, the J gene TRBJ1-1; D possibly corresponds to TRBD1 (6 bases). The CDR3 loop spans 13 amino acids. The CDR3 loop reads CASGMTRGAEAFF. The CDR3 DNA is TGTGCCAGCGGTATGACACGGGGGGCTGAAGCCTTCTTT.

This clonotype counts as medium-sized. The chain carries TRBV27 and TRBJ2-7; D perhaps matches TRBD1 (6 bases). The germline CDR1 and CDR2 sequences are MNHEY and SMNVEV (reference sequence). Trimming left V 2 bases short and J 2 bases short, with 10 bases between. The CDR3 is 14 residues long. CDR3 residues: CASSLAQGPYEQYF. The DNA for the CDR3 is TGTGCCAGCAGTTTAGCACAGGGCCCCTACGAGCAGTACTTC.

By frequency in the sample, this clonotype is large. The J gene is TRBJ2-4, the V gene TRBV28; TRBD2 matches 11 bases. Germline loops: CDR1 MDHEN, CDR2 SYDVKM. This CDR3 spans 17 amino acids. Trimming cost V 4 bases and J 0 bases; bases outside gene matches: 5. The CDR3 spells CASSSRTSGLAKNIQYF. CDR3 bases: TGTGCCAGCAGTTCGCGGACTAGCGGGCTAGCCAAAAACATTCAGTACTTC.

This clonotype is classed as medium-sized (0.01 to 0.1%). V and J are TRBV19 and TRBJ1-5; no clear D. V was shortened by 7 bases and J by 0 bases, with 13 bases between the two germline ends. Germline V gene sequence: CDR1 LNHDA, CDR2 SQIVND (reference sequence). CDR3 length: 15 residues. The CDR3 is CASKADSYSNQPQHF. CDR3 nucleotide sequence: TGTGCCAGTAAGGCAGACTCTTATAGCAATCAGCCCCAGCATTTT.

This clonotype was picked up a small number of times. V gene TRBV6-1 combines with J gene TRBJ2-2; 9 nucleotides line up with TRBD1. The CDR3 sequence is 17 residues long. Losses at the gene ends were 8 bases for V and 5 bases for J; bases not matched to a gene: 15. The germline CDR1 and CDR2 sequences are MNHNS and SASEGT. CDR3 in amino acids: CASQPRPGQGLTGELFF. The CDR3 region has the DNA TGTGCCAGCCAACCCCGTCCGGGACAGGGTTTGACCGGGGAGCTGTTTTTT.

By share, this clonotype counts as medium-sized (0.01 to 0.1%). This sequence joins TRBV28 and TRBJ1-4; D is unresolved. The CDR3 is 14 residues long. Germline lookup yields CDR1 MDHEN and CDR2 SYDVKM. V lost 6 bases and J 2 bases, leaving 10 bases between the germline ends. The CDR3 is CASRRGSTNEKLFF. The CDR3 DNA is TGTGCCAGCAGGCGCGGCAGCACTAATGAAAAACTGTTTTTT.

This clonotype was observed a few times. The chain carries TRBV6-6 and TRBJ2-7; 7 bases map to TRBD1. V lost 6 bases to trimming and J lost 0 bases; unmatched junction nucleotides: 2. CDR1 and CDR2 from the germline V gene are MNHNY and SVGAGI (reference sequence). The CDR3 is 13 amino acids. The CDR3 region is CASSSGGSYEQYF. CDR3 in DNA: TGTGCCAGCAGCTCAGGGGGCTCCTACGAGCAGTACTTC.

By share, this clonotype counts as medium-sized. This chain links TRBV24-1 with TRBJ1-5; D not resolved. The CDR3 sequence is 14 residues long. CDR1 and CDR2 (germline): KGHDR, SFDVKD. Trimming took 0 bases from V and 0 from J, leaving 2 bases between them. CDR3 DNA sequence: TGTGCCACCAGTGATTTGAATAGCAATCAGCCCCAGCATTTT. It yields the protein CATSDLNSNQPQHF.

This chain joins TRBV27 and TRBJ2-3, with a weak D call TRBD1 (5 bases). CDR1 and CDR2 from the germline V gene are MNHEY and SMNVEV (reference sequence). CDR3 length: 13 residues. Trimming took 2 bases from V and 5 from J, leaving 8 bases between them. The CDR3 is CASSLLQEDTQYF. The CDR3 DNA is TGTGCCAGCAGTTTACTACAGGAAGATACGCAGTATTTT.

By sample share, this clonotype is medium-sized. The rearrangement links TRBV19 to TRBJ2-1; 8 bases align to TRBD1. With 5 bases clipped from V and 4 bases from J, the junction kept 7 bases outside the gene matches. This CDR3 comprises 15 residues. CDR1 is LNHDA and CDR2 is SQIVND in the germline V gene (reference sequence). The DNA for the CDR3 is TGTGCCAGTAGTTTCCGACAGGGGACTTACAATGAGCAGTTCTTC. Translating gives CASSFRQGTYNEQFF.

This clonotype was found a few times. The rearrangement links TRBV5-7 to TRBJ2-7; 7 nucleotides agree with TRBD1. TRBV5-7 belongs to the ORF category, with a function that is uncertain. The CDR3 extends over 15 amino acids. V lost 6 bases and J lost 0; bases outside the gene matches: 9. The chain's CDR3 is CASTRDSLFSYEQYF. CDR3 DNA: TGTGCCAGCACCAGGGACAGCTTATTCTCCTACGAGCAGTACTTC.

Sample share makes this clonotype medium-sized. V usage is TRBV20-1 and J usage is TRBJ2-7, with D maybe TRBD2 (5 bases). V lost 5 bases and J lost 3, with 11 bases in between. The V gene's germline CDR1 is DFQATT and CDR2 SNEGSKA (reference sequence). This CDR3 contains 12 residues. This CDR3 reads CSAPDLSYEQYF. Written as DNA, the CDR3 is TGCAGTGCTCCGGACTTGAGCTACGAGCAGTACTTC.

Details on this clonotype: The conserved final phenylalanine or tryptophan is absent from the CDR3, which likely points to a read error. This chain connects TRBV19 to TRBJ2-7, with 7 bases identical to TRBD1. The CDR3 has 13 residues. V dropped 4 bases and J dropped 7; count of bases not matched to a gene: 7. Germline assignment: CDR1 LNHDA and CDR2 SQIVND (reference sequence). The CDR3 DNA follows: TGTGCCAGTAGTACCGGGACAGTAAATGAGCAGTACTCG. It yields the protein CASSTGTVNEQYS.

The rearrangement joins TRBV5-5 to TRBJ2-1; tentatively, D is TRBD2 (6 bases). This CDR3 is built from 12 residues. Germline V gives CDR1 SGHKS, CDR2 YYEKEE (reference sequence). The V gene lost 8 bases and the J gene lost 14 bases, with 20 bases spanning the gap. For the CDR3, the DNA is TGTGCCAGTATCTCTGGAGGGGATGAAGAGTTCTTC. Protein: CASISGGDEEFF.

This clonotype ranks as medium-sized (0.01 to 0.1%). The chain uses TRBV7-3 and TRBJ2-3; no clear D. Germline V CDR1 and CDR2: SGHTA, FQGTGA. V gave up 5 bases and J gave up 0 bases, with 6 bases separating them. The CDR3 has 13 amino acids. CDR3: CASSPESTDTQYF. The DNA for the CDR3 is TGTGCCAGCAGCCCTGAGAGCACAGATACGCAGTATTTT.

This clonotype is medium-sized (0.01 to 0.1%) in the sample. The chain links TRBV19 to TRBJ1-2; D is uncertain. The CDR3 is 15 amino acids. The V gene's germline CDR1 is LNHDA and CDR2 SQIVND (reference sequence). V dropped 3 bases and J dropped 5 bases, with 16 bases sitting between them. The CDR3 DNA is TGTGCCAGTAGTATTAAGTGGCCCGAAGAATATGGCTACACCTTC. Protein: CASSIKWPEEYGYTF.

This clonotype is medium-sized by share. The CDR3 DNA follows: TGTGCCAGCAGTTTTCCCTCACCCCTCCACTTT. Its translation is CASSFPSPLHF. The V and J genes are TRBV28 and TRBJ1-6; D call uncertain. The CDR3 length is 11 residues. The germline V gene has CDR1 MDHEN and CDR2 SYDVKM. The V gene lost 3 bases and the J gene lost 10 bases, with 4 bases spanning the gap. The full variable domain, its missing parts supplied by reference TRBV28 and TRBJ1-6, is DVKVTQSSRYLVKRTGEKVFLECVQDMDHENMFWYRQDPGLGLRLIYFSYDVKMKEKGDIPEGYSVSREKKERFSLILESASTNQTSMYLCASSFPSPLHFGNGTRLTVT.